This TCR beta chain was recovered during a study of PD-1 blockade in classical Hodgkin lymphoma. Study conclusions and caveats: It was CD4+ TCR diversity, not CD8+, that rose significantly by C4D1. Relative to healthy donors, newly diagnosed patients reportedly had lower baseline TCR diversity, which was reported as lower still in relapsed/refractory patients.

All patients experienced relapse after autologous stem cell transplantation, and brentuximab vedotin exposure was variable. Relapsed/refractory classical Hodgkin lymphoma patients had complete, partial or progressive responses. The CDR3 runs 14 residues. CDR1 and CDR2 from the germline V gene are MNHEY and SVGAGI. V shed 5 bases, J shed 3 bases, and the junction held 1 base outside the gene matches. Comments on this clone: As yet, its antigen is unknown.

TCRdb's table, derived via immunoSEQ multiplex PCR, lists solely in-frame clones and lacks some. This sample has around 40,000 clones; over 55% occur once, and the top ten carry around 3%. This clonotype was obtained from a human donor with classical Hodgkin lymphoma. The sample in question was peripheral blood mononuclear cells (PBMCs), obtained at baseline. The chain employs TRBV6-5 and TRBJ2-6; 7 nucleotides line up with TRBD1. The CDR3 reads CASSNRGGANVLTF. The CDR3 nucleotides are TGTGCCAGCAGTAACAGGGGTGGGGCCAACGTCCTGACTTTC.